Here is one TCR beta chain with its context. Its antigen is not identified. This entry comes from a study of shared clonotypes between healthy human individuals. Study conclusions and caveats: Memory subsets generally showed lower estimated richness than naive subsets.

The CDR3 consists of 13 residues. Germline loops: CDR1 SGHAT, CDR2 FQNNGV. V was cut by 5 bases and J by 3 bases, with 8 bases left in between. Authors' analysis steps: ImmunoSEQ output lacked quality scores and full-length reads, limiting matched filtering. Sequenced by immunoSEQ multiplex PCR; TCRdb stores in-frame clones only, minus some. For V, J and clone size, that table is used; D and trimming come from the DNA. This table holds over a million clones, roughly 80% found once. Sequenced sample: memory CD4+ T cells sorted from blood. The subset is: CD45RA-negative fraction. This chain links TRBV11-2 with TRBJ2-1; the D gene is possibly TRBD2 (6 bases). This clonotype was obtained from a man between 18 and 35 years old in good health. This CDR3 reads CASSGGNYNEQFF. The DNA for the CDR3 is TGTGCCAGCAGCGGGGGGAACTACAATGAGCAGTTCTTC. Combining the CDR3 with reference TRBV11-2 and TRBJ2-1 gives the whole variable domain EAGVAQSPRYKIIEKRQSVAFWCNPISGHATLYWYQQILGQGPKLLIQFQNNGVVDDSQLPKDRFSAERLKGVDSTLKIQPAKLEDSAVYLCASSGGNYNEQFFGPGTRLTVL.